This entry lists 11 T cell receptor beta chains sequenced from one sample in a study of T cells in Graves' hyperthyroidism and ophthalmopathy. Regions amplified from RNA transcripts were the TCR beta CDR3 regions. Initially, a first-round RT-PCR of the TCR CDR3 employed the HTBI primer set. A single record per CDR3 protein comes from TCRdb applying MiXCR to the multiplex PCR reads. The sample has hundreds of thousands of distinct CDR3 sequences, 15% to 20% seen once. The specimen sequenced was blood. Receptors were obtained from a woman in her thirties with Graves' hyperthyroidism.

Many counts were recorded for this clonotype. The chain's CDR3 is CASSLALSGLETQYF. The CDR3 DNA follows: TGTGCCAGCAGTTTAGCTCTCTCGGGATTAGAGACCCAGTACTTC. The chain couples TRBV12-3 or TRBV12-4 to TRBJ2-5; TRBD2 is a possible D gene (5 bases). V was trimmed by 0 bases and J by 4 bases, leaving 12 bases between them. CDR3 length equals 15 residues.

This chain uses TRBV27 with TRBJ1-1; D may be TRBD1 (6 bases). Trimming removed 2 bases from V and 3 bases from J, with 10 bases in between. Germline V lookup: CDR1 MNHEY, CDR2 SMNVEV (reference sequence). The CDR3 loop spans 14 amino acids. CDR3 nucleotides: TGTGCCAGCAGTTTACAGGGGTGGGACACTGAAGCTTTCTTT. It specifies CASSLQGWDTEAFF.

This clonotype was observed at least ten times. V is TRBV27 and J is TRBJ2-1; TRBD2 is a possible D gene (5 bases). Germline V CDR1 and CDR2: MNHEY, SMNVEV (reference sequence). The V end was cut by 0 bases, the J end by 4 bases, with 13 bases between. The CDR3 is 16 amino acids. CDR3: CASSLSTTLIYNEQFF. DNA for the CDR3: TGTGCCAGCAGTTTATCGACTACCCTAATTTACAATGAGCAGTTCTTC.

This clonotype was counted ten times or more. The chain joins TRBV12-3 or TRBV12-4 to TRBJ2-1; TRBD2 aligns across 10 bases. The CDR3 covers 15 residues. The J segment lost 8 bases and the V segment lost 2 bases, leaving 6 bases of the junction unmatched. As DNA, the CDR3 is TGTGCCAGCAGTTTATACCTAGCGGGAGCACATGAGCAGTTCTTC. Translated, it gives CASSLYLAGAHEQFF.

This clonotype was found a few times. This chain links TRBV6-1 with TRBJ1-5, with TRBD1 as a possible D gene (5 bases). Trimming stripped 5 bases from V and 0 bases from J, with 17 bases between. In germline, CDR1 is MNHNS, CDR2 SASEGT. This CDR3 spans 17 amino acids. CDR3 in DNA: TGTGCCAGCAGTTCTCCGGGGGGGGGAACTAGCAATCAGCCCCAGCATTTT. This sequence encodes CASSSPGGGTSNQPQHF.

This clonotype turned up a few times. V usage is TRBV4-3 and J usage is TRBJ2-3, with 7 bases identical to TRBD1. From germline, CDR1 is LGHNA and CDR2 YSLEER. Trimming cost V 4 bases and J 4 bases; bases outside gene matches: 14. The CDR3 is 17 amino acids. CDR3 DNA sequence: TGCGCCAGCAGCCGTGGACAGGTTCTACGGGGCCCAGATACGCAGTATTTT. Residues: CASSRGQVLRGPDTQYF.

About this clonotype itself: A much larger clone lies a single base off, so this may be a read error. Here the CDR3 omits its conserved ending phenylalanine or tryptophan, so a read error is the likely source. V and J are TRBV28 and TRBJ2-1; weak D call: TRBD2 (6 bases). This CDR3 spans 14 amino acids. Germline V gene lookup returns CDR1 MDHEN and CDR2 SYDVKM. Deletions cut 7 bases from V and 0 bases from J, with 10 bases between. CDR3: CASTTGDSYNEQFL. The CDR3 region has the DNA TGTGCCAGCACTACGGGAGACTCCTACAATGAGCAGTTCCTC.

This clonotype has a count of ten or more. The chain has TRBV28 and TRBJ2-5; D call uncertain. The germline V gene has CDR1 MDHEN and CDR2 SYDVKM. V shed 3 bases and J shed 0 bases, with 26 bases lying between them. The CDR3 is 20 residues long. The CDR3 DNA reads TGTGCCAGCAGTTTCAATCCCTACGACTCCGTTCGACGGTACCAAGAGACCCAGTACTTC. It translates to CASSFNPYDSVRRYQETQYF.

The chain recombines TRBV4-1 with TRBJ1-5, with D possibly being TRBD1 (6 bases). V lost 2 bases and J lost 0, with 17 bases in between. This CDR3 has 18 amino acids. In germline, CDR1 is MGHRA, CDR2 YSYEKL. CDR3: CASSQNFLRGDSNQPQHF. DNA of the CDR3: TGCGCCAGCAGCCAAAATTTTCTCAGGGGTGATAGCAATCAGCCCCAGCATTTT.

This clonotype was counted at least ten times. The genes are TRBV5-1 and TRBJ2-7; 7 nucleotides agree with TRBD1. V lost 5 bases, J lost 7 bases, and 9 bases stayed unmatched. Germline-derived CDR1 and CDR2 are SGHRS and YFSETQ. CDR3 length: 13 residues. CDR3 coding DNA: TGCGCCAGCAGACCAGACAGGGCGTCGGAGCAGTACTTC. As protein: CASRPDRASEQYF.

The rearrangement joins TRBV5-6 to TRBJ1-4; 7 bases line up with TRBD1. The CDR3 has 15 amino acids. Per the germline V gene, CDR1 is SGHDT and CDR2 is YYEEEE. V trimming: 4 bases; J trimming: 8 bases; junction bases outside the gene matches: 11. The CDR3 reads CASSRNTGVAEKLFF. The CDR3 DNA is TGTGCCAGCAGCCGAAATACAGGGGTTGCGGAAAAACTGTTTTTT. Supplemented by reference TRBV5-6 and TRBJ1-4, the full variable domain reads DAGVTQSPTHLIKTRGQQVTLRCSPKSGHDTVSWYQQALGQGPQFIFQYYEEEERQRGNFPDRFSGHQFPNYSSELNVNALLLGDSALYLCASSRNTGVAEKLFFGSGTQLSVL.